The 20 T cell receptor beta chains listed next were all sequenced from one sample in a study of PD-L1 blockade in urothelial cancer. Time point defined: peripheral blood 6 weeks after treatment start. TCRdb keeps only in-frame clones here, not all; method: immunoSEQ multiplex PCR. The table shows tens of thousands of clones, with around 80% occurring only once. The input for sequencing was PBMCs, taken around atezolizumab (anti-PD-L1) treatment. These receptors all stem from a man aged 70 or older with urothelial cancer.

This rearrangement joins TRBV6-5 to TRBJ1-1; D may be TRBD1 (5 bases). Germline-derived CDR1 and CDR2 are MNHEY and SVGAGI. Trimming cost V 6 bases and J 2 bases, with 13 bases left between them. The length of the CDR3 is 14 residues. CDR3 sequence reads: CASRLDSVNTEAFF. As DNA, the CDR3 is TGTGCCAGCAGACTCGACAGTGTTAACACTGAAGCTTTCTTT.

The genes are TRBV4-3 and TRBJ1-4; perhaps TRBD1 as D (5 bases). Between the trimmed V and J ends, which lost 0 bases and 5 bases, there was a span of 22 bases. This CDR3 is built from 19 residues. CDR1 and CDR2 (germline): LGHNA, YSLEER. The CDR3 DNA sequence: TGCGCCAGCAGCCAAGAGTGGGCGGGACGGTCCTTTACGAATGAAAAACTGTTTTTT. Its translation is CASSQEWAGRSFTNEKLFF.

The chain uses TRBV7-8 and TRBJ1-5, with 8 bases fitting TRBD1. Trimming cost V 2 bases and J 5 bases; bases outside gene matches: 5. Germline values: CDR1 SGHVS, CDR2 FQNEAQ. This CDR3 contains 15 residues. CDR3 residues: CASSLWDRPHQPQHF. The CDR3 DNA follows: TGTGCCAGCAGCTTATGGGACAGGCCTCATCAGCCCCAGCATTTT.

The chain's CDR3 is CASSPAGERTQFF. The CDR3 nucleotides read TGTGCCAGCAGCCCCGCCGGGGAGCGGACGCAGTTCTTC. The V gene is TRBV5-6, the J gene TRBJ2-1, with D possibly TRBD2 on 5 matching bases. V dropped 4 bases and J dropped 12 bases, with 17 bases sitting between them. Germline CDR1 and CDR2: SGHDT and YYEEEE. The CDR3 runs to 13 residues.

The chain combines TRBV19 with TRBJ2-7; 7 bases agree with TRBD1. Germline CDR1 reads LNHDA; CDR2 reads SQIVND (reference sequence). CDR3 length: 15 amino acids. V lost 1 base, J lost 3 bases, and 6 bases stayed unmatched. In nucleotides, the CDR3 is TGTGCCAGTAGTATAGCAACCGGGACAGACTACGAGCAGTACTTC. This gives the protein CASSIATGTDYEQYF. Combining the CDR3 with reference TRBV19 and TRBJ2-7 gives the whole variable domain DGGITQSPKYLFRKEGQNVTLSCEQNLNHDAMYWYRQDPGQGLRLIYYSQIVNDFQKGDIAEGYSVSREKKESFPLTVTSAQKNPTAFYLCASSIATGTDYEQYFGPGTRLTVT.

The sample holds one count of this clone. The V gene is TRBV4-2, the J gene TRBJ1-2; D is ambiguous. Germline CDR1 is LGHNA and CDR2 is YNFKEQ. CDR3 size: 15 residues. V was trimmed by 1 base and J by 4 bases, leaving 13 bases between them. The CDR3 DNA follows: TGTGCCAGCAGCCAAGGGATAACTTCAGGCTATGGCTACACCTTC. This codes for CASSQGITSGYGYTF.

The chain joins TRBV4-3 to TRBJ1-2, with a possible D match to TRBD1 (6 bases). Trimming removed 1 base from V and 6 bases from J, with 9 bases in between. From germline, CDR1 is LGHNA and CDR2 YSLEER. This CDR3 is built from 13 residues. In DNA, the CDR3 is TGCGCCAGCAGCCAAGTTACAGGGAATGGCTACACCTTC. Residues: CASSQVTGNGYTF.

The chain combines TRBV5-6 with TRBJ2-3, with 9 bases lining up with TRBD2. The J segment lost 4 bases and the V segment lost 5 bases, leaving 5 bases of the junction unmatched. The length of the CDR3 is 14 residues. Germline V gene sequence: CDR1 SGHDT, CDR2 YYEEEE. CDR3 sequence reads: CASRGSGSADTQYF. Here the CDR3 DNA reads TGTGCCAGCAGAGGTAGCGGGAGTGCAGATACGCAGTATTTT.

The rearrangement uses TRBV6-1 and TRBJ2-7, with TRBD2 identical over 13 bases. CDR3 size: 15 residues. Losses at the gene ends were 7 bases for V and 4 bases for J; bases not matched to a gene: 7. Germline values: CDR1 MNHNS, CDR2 SASEGT. This chain's CDR3 is CASNAGTSGKYEQYF. The CDR3 bases are TGTGCCAGCAACGCCGGGACTAGCGGGAAGTACGAGCAGTACTTC.

The chain combines TRBV5-1 with TRBJ2-1; D might be TRBD1 (5 bases). Germline V gives CDR1 SGHRS, CDR2 YFSETQ. CDR3 length: 12 residues. Trimming took off 2 bases at V and 7 bases at J, with 7 bases between the two ends. The CDR3 spells CASSFQGNEQFF. In DNA form, the CDR3 reads TGCGCCAGCAGCTTCCAGGGTAATGAGCAGTTCTTC.

The rearrangement links TRBV5-1 to TRBJ2-2; possibly TRBD1 for D (6 bases). The CDR3 runs to 16 residues. Between the trimmed V and J ends, which lost 4 bases and 2 bases, there was a span of 15 bases. CDR1 is SGHRS and CDR2 is YFSETQ in the germline V gene. CDR3 nucleotide sequence: TGCGCCAGCAGCAAAGTGCAGGGGCCCAACACCGGGGAGCTGTTTTTT. This encodes CASSKVQGPNTGELFF.

The chain employs TRBV5-4 and TRBJ1-1; 8 bases are shared with TRBD1. V shed 4 bases and J 0 bases; nucleotides not matched to a gene: 5. The CDR3 covers 15 residues. Germline V CDR1 and CDR2: SGHNT, YYREEE (reference sequence). CDR3 coding DNA: TGTGCCAGCAGCCCGGGACAGGAGATGAACACTGAAGCTTTCTTT. Its translation: CASSPGQEMNTEAFF.

The chain is built from TRBV6-5 and TRBJ2-1; 9 bases match TRBD2. In germline, CDR1 is MNHEY, CDR2 SVGAGI. V was clipped by 2 bases and J by 6 bases; unmatched bases: 5. The CDR3 has 15 amino acids. CDR3 nucleotide sequence: TGTGCCAGCAGTTACGGCGGGAGGGCCCTCAATGAGCAGTTCTTC. This gives the protein CASSYGGRALNEQFF.

This clone has only a few counts. V gene TRBV10-3 combines with J gene TRBJ1-1; 7 bases map to TRBD1. The CDR3 totals 13 residues. V gave up 5 bases and J gave up 3 bases; unmatched junction bases: 3. The germline V gene encodes CDR1 ENHRY and CDR2 SYGVKD. The CDR3: CAISLQGYTEAFF. The DNA of the CDR3 is TGTGCCATCAGTTTACAGGGGTACACTGAAGCTTTCTTT.

The chain has TRBV19 and TRBJ1-2; D perhaps matches TRBD1 (5 bases). With 10 bases removed from V and 3 bases from J, the gap between germline ends came to 15 bases. Germline CDR1 LNHDA, CDR2 SQIVND (reference sequence). The CDR3 covers 13 residues. CDR3 sequence (DNA): TGTGCCACCCTAGGAGTAGGGGACTATGGCTACACCTTC. As protein: CATLGVGDYGYTF.

The chain recombines TRBV19 with TRBJ2-6; 8 bases agree with TRBD2. Per the germline V gene, CDR1 is LNHDA and CDR2 is SQIVND (reference sequence). This CDR3 contains 16 residues. With V trimmed by 5 bases and J by 1 base, 4 bases remained unmatched. CDR3 in amino acids: CASSVAGGSGANVLTF. The DNA for the CDR3 is TGTGCCAGTAGTGTGGCGGGAGGTTCTGGGGCCAACGTCCTGACTTTC.

The V call is TRBV7-2, the J call TRBJ2-7; 9 nucleotides agree with TRBD1. The CDR3 has 14 amino acids. From germline, CDR1 is SGHTA and CDR2 FQGNSA. J was trimmed by 6 bases and V by 4 bases; bases with no gene match: 7. The CDR3 coding sequence is TGTGCCAGCAGCTCCTCGACAGGGGGTGTCGAGCAGTACTTC. Protein: CASSSSTGGVEQYF.

The chain is built from TRBV5-1 and TRBJ2-3; 7 bases are a match to TRBD1. The J segment lost 7 bases and the V segment lost 4 bases, leaving 9 bases of the junction unmatched. This CDR3 region has 14 residues. CDR1 and CDR2 from the germline V gene are SGHRS and YFSETQ. CDR3 residues: CASSTVDRRNTQYF. DNA for the CDR3: TGCGCCAGCAGCACAGTGGACAGGAGGAATACGCAGTATTTT.

In its sample, this clone was seen a few times. At one boundary the junction diverges from the germline segment, which might be a read error. The chain employs TRBV5-1 and TRBJ1-2, with a weak D call TRBD1 (5 bases). Germline V gene sequence: CDR1 SGHRS, CDR2 YFSETQ. The CDR3 contains 15 residues. The CDR3 region is CASSYGGAVGYGYTF. Written as DNA, the CDR3 is TGCGCCAGTAGCTACGGAGGGGCGGTGGGCTATGGCTACACCTTC.

This clone was seen once. The rearrangement uses TRBV9 and TRBJ2-7; unclear D gene. Germline lookup yields CDR1 SGDLS and CDR2 YYNGEE. The CDR3 is 11 amino acids. The V end was cut by 0 bases, the J end by 5 bases, with 3 bases between. CDR3 coding DNA: TGTGCCAGCAGCGTAGGTAACGAGCAGTACTTC. It specifies CASSVGNEQYF.